These 13 T cell receptor beta chains originate from one sample sequenced in a study of blood T cell repertoires in COVID-19. Repertoires were generated with immunoSEQ multiplex PCR, while TCRdb's copy carries only in-frame clones and drops some. This sample carries around 290,000 clones, roughly 86% of them seen once, and the ten largest clones take 2.6%. Sequenced: PBMCs or T cells enriched from blood (not recorded which). The receptors here all came from a woman aged 18-35 years who had recovered from COVID-19.

The rearrangement joins TRBV12-3 or TRBV12-4 to TRBJ1-1; D gene unclear. V shed 2 bases and J shed 5 bases, with 9 bases lying between them. This CDR3 comprises 13 residues. CDR3 protein: CASSLIATTEAFF. CDR3 nucleotides: TGTGCCAGCAGTTTAATTGCGACAACTGAAGCTTTCTTT.

The rearrangement links TRBV6-2 or TRBV6-3 to TRBJ2-5, with 7 bases that match TRBD1. CDR1 is MNHEY, CDR2 SVGEGT, per germline. V lost 0 bases to trimming and J lost 5 bases; unmatched junction nucleotides: 3. This CDR3 comprises 14 residues. CDR3 in amino acids: CASSYSRGPETQYF. The CDR3 bases are TGTGCCAGCAGTTACTCGAGGGGGCCGGAGACCCAGTACTTC.

V usage is TRBV11-2 and J usage is TRBJ2-1; D uncertain. The CDR3 is 12 amino acids. Germline V gives CDR1 SGHAT, CDR2 FQNNGV. V was trimmed by 4 bases and J by 6 bases, leaving 7 bases between them. The CDR3 coding sequence is TGTGCCAGCAGCTCCCGTCGCAATGAGCAGTTCTTC. This gives the protein CASSSRRNEQFF.

The V and J genes are TRBV9 and TRBJ1-5; maybe TRBD1 (5 bases). The germline gives CDR1 SGDLS, CDR2 YYNGEE. This CDR3 is built from 19 residues. The V end lost 4 bases, the J end lost 11 bases, and 34 bases lay between the germline ends. CDR3 sequence reads: CASSPSSAPGVTAEEAQHF. The DNA for the CDR3 is TGTGCCAGCAGCCCTAGTAGTGCTCCGGGGGTGACAGCCGAAGAGGCCCAGCATTTT. Full variable domain (rest looked up from reference TRBV9 and TRBJ1-5): DSGVTQTPKHLITATGQRVTLRCSPRSGDLSVYWYQQSLDQGLQFLIQYYNGEERAKGNILERFSAQQFPDLHSELNLSSLELGDSALYFCASSPSSAPGVTAEEAQHFGDGTRLSIL.

This chain links TRBV7-2 with TRBJ2-2, with 10 nucleotides matching TRBD2. Unmatched junction bases numbered 6, after V lost 0 bases and J lost 2 bases. The CDR3 sequence is 18 residues long. CDR1 and CDR2 from the germline V gene are SGHTA and FQGNSA. The DNA for the CDR3 is TGTGCCAGCAGCTTAGCGAGCGGGAGGGCATTTAACACCGGGGAGCTGTTTTTT. Translating gives CASSLASGRAFNTGELFF.

The chain employs TRBV28 and TRBJ1-2; D uncertain. Germline lookup yields CDR1 MDHEN and CDR2 SYDVKM. CDR3 length equals 14 residues. Trimming took off 10 bases at V and 2 bases at J, with 17 bases between the two ends. This chain's CDR3 is CATVSRASNYGYTF. Here the CDR3 DNA reads TGTGCCACCGTCTCCCGAGCAAGCAACTATGGCTACACCTTC.

V usage is TRBV19 and J usage is TRBJ1-2, with TRBD1 as a possible D gene (6 bases). CDR1 and CDR2 (germline): LNHDA, SQIVND (reference sequence). The CDR3 spans 13 residues. The V end lost 5 bases, the J end lost 8 bases, and 15 bases lay between the germline ends. The CDR3: CASSPGHPSGYTF. CDR3 DNA sequence: TGTGCCAGTAGTCCGGGACACCCCAGCGGCTACACCTTC.

This chain connects TRBV19 to TRBJ2-3; a weak D match, TRBD2 (5 bases). Between the trimmed V and J ends, which lost 2 bases and 5 bases, there was a span of 5 bases. The CDR3 has 12 amino acids. Germline loops: CDR1 LNHDA, CDR2 SQIVND (reference sequence). The CDR3 DNA follows: TGTGCCAGTAGTATACGGGGAGATACGCAGTATTTT. The encoded protein is CASSIRGDTQYF. The full variable domain, its missing parts supplied by reference TRBV19 and TRBJ2-3, is DGGITQSPKYLFRKEGQNVTLSCEQNLNHDAMYWYRQDPGQGLRLIYYSQIVNDFQKGDIAEGYSVSREKKESFPLTVTSAQKNPTAFYLCASSIRGDTQYFGPGTRLTVL.

J is TRBJ1-6 and V is TRBV27; no reliable D call. This CDR3 spans 18 amino acids. Trimming pared 5 bases from V and 0 bases from J, leaving 17 bases between. Germline assignment: CDR1 MNHEY and CDR2 SMNVEV (reference sequence). The CDR3 loop is CASSTNSLLSSYNSPLHF. The CDR3 DNA reads TGTGCCAGCAGTACAAACAGTTTACTCAGCTCCTATAATTCACCCCTCCACTTT.

The chain recombines TRBV19 with TRBJ1-4; possible D gene TRBD1, 5 bases. V shed 5 bases and J shed 3 bases, with 13 bases lying between them. This CDR3 is built from 15 residues. From germline, CDR1 is LNHDA and CDR2 SQIVND (reference sequence). CDR3 amino acids: CASSSAGRPNEKLFF. The CDR3 DNA reads as TGTGCCAGTAGTTCGGCAGGGCGGCCTAATGAAAAACTGTTTTTT.

The chain has TRBV21-1 and TRBJ1-2. TRBV21-1 is tagged as a pseudogene. CDR3 length: 9 residues. CDR3 DNA sequence: TGTGCCAGCCGGGGGGGCTACACCTTC. It specifies CASRGGYTF.

The J gene is TRBJ2-3, the V gene TRBV30, with a weak D call TRBD1 (6 bases). Per the germline V gene, CDR1 is GTSNPN and CDR2 is SVGIG (reference sequence). The CDR3 is made up of 16 amino acids. Trimming pared 1 base from V and 0 bases from J, leaving 14 bases between. The CDR3 region is CAWSGGRGDSTDTQYF. The CDR3, as DNA: TGTGCCTGGAGTGGGGGCAGGGGAGATAGCACAGATACGCAGTATTTT.

The chain couples TRBV25-1 to TRBJ1-5; the D is unclear. Per germline, CDR1 MGHDK and CDR2 SYGVNS. CDR3 length: 13 residues. Trimming removed 5 bases from V and 3 bases from J, with 8 bases in between. The chain's CDR3 is CASSPGFNQPQHF. CDR3 bases: TGTGCCAGCAGTCCGGGGTTCAATCAGCCCCAGCATTTT. Using reference TRBV25-1 and TRBJ1-5 for the parts outside the CDR3, the full variable domain is EADIYQTPRYLVIGTGKKITLECSQTMGHDKMYWYQQDPGMELHLIHYSYGVNSTEKGDLSSESTVSRIRTEHFPLTLESARPSHTSQYLCASSPGFNQPQHFGDGTRLSIL.